Listed here are 23 T cell receptor beta chains from one sample, sequenced in a study of cytotoxic CD8 clonotypes in ibrutinib-treated CLL. Libraries were prepared by immunoSEQ multiplex PCR; TCRdb keeps only in-frame clonotypes and omits some of them. Of 150,000 to 200,000 clones listed, roughly 88% were seen once; the top ten hold roughly 3%. Sequenced material: PBMCs, taken at disease progression, from a patient treated with ibrutinib. The source of these receptors is a human donor with chronic lymphocytic leukemia.

This clone came up once. The chain uses TRBV6-6 and TRBJ2-3, with D possibly being TRBD1 (5 bases). Per the germline V gene, CDR1 is MNHNY and CDR2 is SVGAGI (reference sequence). The V and J ends lost 4 bases and 5 bases respectively, with 7 bases between them. The CDR3 consists of 12 residues. CDR3 coding DNA: TGTGCCAGCAGTTCAGGGAAAGATACGCAGTATTTT. Its protein is CASSSGKDTQYF.

The V call is TRBV5-1, the J call TRBJ1-4, with 7 bases that match TRBD1. The germline CDR1 and CDR2 sequences are SGHRS and YFSETQ. The CDR3 totals 14 residues. Trimming cost V 4 bases and J 5 bases; bases outside gene matches: 5. The CDR3 here is CASSQGTANEKLFF. DNA of the CDR3: TGCGCCAGCAGCCAAGGGACAGCAAATGAAAAACTGTTTTTT.

The chain uses TRBV9 and TRBJ1-1; 9 bases are shared with TRBD1. The V segment lost 4 bases and the J segment 6 bases; nucleotides outside the gene matches: 10. This CDR3 has 15 residues. CDR1 and CDR2 from the germline V gene are SGDLS and YYNGEE. CDR3 sequence reads: CASSNDRGIFSEAFF. CDR3 DNA: TGTGCCAGCAGCAACGACAGGGGGATCTTTTCTGAAGCTTTCTTT.

This rearrangement joins TRBV29-1 to TRBJ2-3; D is tentatively TRBD1 or TRBD2 (6 bases each). Trimming removed 7 bases from V and 1 base from J, with 15 bases in between. CDR3 length equals 14 residues. Germline lookup yields CDR1 SQVTM and CDR2 ANQGSEA. The CDR3 loop is CSGWGGTRTDTQYF. The CDR3 DNA is TGCAGCGGCTGGGGCGGGACACGCACAGATACGCAGTATTTT.

In its sample, this clone was seen once. CDR3: CASSPRGFGGMNTEAFF. Here the CDR3 DNA reads TGCGCCAGCAGCCCGCGGGGATTCGGGGGAATGAACACTGAAGCTTTCTTT. J is TRBJ1-1 and V is TRBV5-1; possibly TRBD1 for D (5 bases). V was shortened by 4 bases and J by 0 bases, with 19 bases between the two germline ends. Germline CDR1 reads SGHRS; CDR2 reads YFSETQ. The CDR3 loop spans 17 amino acids.

The chain joins TRBV15 to TRBJ2-1, with D unresolved. Trimming stripped 6 bases from V and 0 bases from J, with 6 bases between. Germline loops: CDR1 LNHNV, CDR2 YYDKDF (reference sequence). The CDR3 is made up of 13 amino acids. The CDR3 spells CATRAPSYNEQFF. CDR3 nucleotide sequence: TGTGCCACCAGAGCGCCCTCCTACAATGAGCAGTTCTTC.

The chain is built from TRBV7-3 and TRBJ2-2; a weak D match, TRBD1 (6 bases). This CDR3 comprises 13 residues. V was cut by 4 bases and J by 4 bases, with 7 bases left in between. In germline, CDR1 is SGHTA, CDR2 FQGTGA. The CDR3 protein is CASSSTGTGELFF. For the CDR3, the DNA is TGTGCCAGCAGCTCGACAGGCACCGGGGAGCTGTTTTTT.

The chain combines TRBV7-2 with TRBJ2-3; no clear D. This CDR3 is 16 amino acids long. V was clipped by 1 base and J by 2 bases, with 13 bases between them. From germline, CDR1 is SGHTA and CDR2 FQGNSA. CDR3 sequence reads: CASSLVSDSNTDTQYF. CDR3 DNA: TGTGCCAGCAGCTTAGTTTCGGATTCGAACACAGATACGCAGTATTTT.

The J gene is TRBJ2-1, the V gene TRBV7-3, with 10 bases fitting TRBD2. The CDR3 is 17 amino acids. Germline loops: CDR1 SGHTA, CDR2 FQGTGA. V lost 5 bases and J lost 6; bases outside the gene matches: 13. CDR3 nucleotide sequence: TGTGCCAGCAGCCACCTAAGAGCGGGAGGGCTGGGCAATGAGCAGTTCTTC. It codes for CASSHLRAGGLGNEQFF.

The chain is built from TRBV5-1 and TRBJ2-1, with D possibly matching TRBD1 (5 bases). The CDR3 extends over 17 amino acids. V lost 2 bases and J lost 8, with 23 bases in between. CDR1 is SGHRS, CDR2 YFSETQ, per germline. CDR3 sequence reads: CASSFDPEGENWDEQFF. The CDR3 DNA sequence: TGCGCCAGCAGCTTTGACCCAGAAGGGGAAAATTGGGATGAGCAGTTCTTC.

V gene TRBV9 combines with J gene TRBJ2-5; 7 bases align to TRBD2. CDR3 size: 16 residues. V lost 5 bases to trimming and J lost 4 bases; unmatched junction nucleotides: 14. Germline V lookup: CDR1 SGDLS, CDR2 YYNGEE. In DNA, the CDR3 is TGTGCCAGCAGTGGACTAGAGGGAGTAGGTGGAGAGACCCAGTACTTC. Translation gives CASSGLEGVGGETQYF.

V and J are TRBV2 and TRBJ2-1, with 12 bases identical to TRBD1. From germline, CDR1 is SNHLY and CDR2 FYNNEI. Trimming removed 6 bases from V and 2 bases from J; junction bases left unmatched: 2. The CDR3 loop spans 15 amino acids. The CDR3, as DNA: TGTGCCAGCAGAGGGACAGGGGGCCCCTACAATGAGCAGTTCTTC. Translated, it gives CASRGTGGPYNEQFF.

V usage is TRBV15 and J usage is TRBJ2-7, with a weak D call TRBD2 (6 bases). This CDR3 has 15 amino acids. The ends were cut back, 0 bases at V and 6 bases at J, with 15 bases in the middle. Germline V lookup: CDR1 LNHNV, CDR2 YYDKDF (reference sequence). The CDR3 here is CATSRDPDSGSEQYF. The CDR3 DNA sequence: TGTGCCACCAGCAGAGACCCAGACAGCGGGTCCGAGCAGTACTTC.

This chain links TRBV6-1 with TRBJ1-5; the match to TRBD1 covers 8 bases. After removal of 4 bases from V and 5 bases from J, the junction contained 1 base not matched to a gene. CDR3 length: 13 residues. Germline CDR1 MNHNS, CDR2 SASEGT. The DNA of the CDR3 is TGTGCCAGCAGTGCGGGACAGGATCAGCCCCAGCATTTT. This codes for CASSAGQDQPQHF.

CDR3 in DNA: TGCACCAGCAGCCAACCAGGGTTCCAAGAGACCCAGTACTTC. It yields the protein CTSSQPGFQETQYF. The genes are TRBV1 and TRBJ2-5; TRBD1, the D gene given by the table, was not confirmed from the DNA. TRBV1 counts as a pseudogene. The CDR3 covers 14 residues.

The chain combines TRBV7-2 with TRBJ1-3; D possibly corresponds to TRBD1 (6 bases). Trimming removed 3 bases at V and 1 base at J, with 13 bases between. Germline CDR1 and CDR2: SGHTA and FQGNSA. This CDR3 is 16 amino acids long. The CDR3 DNA sequence: TGTGCCAGCAGCTTGATTGGGGGGCTATCTGGAAACACCATATATTTT. It codes for CASSLIGGLSGNTIYF.

The chain uses TRBV6-5 and TRBJ1-1; D may be TRBD1 (5 bases). This CDR3 region has 14 residues. The germline V gene encodes CDR1 MNHEY and CDR2 SVGAGI. V dropped 5 bases and J dropped 8 bases, with 18 bases sitting between them. The CDR3 sequence is CASSNAVRGPEAFF. CDR3 sequence (DNA): TGTGCCAGCAGTAACGCCGTTCGGGGCCCCGAAGCTTTCTTT.

V is TRBV30 and J is TRBJ1-2; no clear D. This CDR3 has 13 amino acids. Germline-derived CDR1 and CDR2 are GTSNPN and SVGIG (reference sequence). Trimming took off 0 bases at V and 5 bases at J, with 10 bases between the two ends. The DNA of the CDR3 is TGTGCCTGGAGTGTAAACACCGGTTATGGCTACACCTTC. Translating gives CAWSVNTGYGYTF.

V is TRBV19 and J is TRBJ2-7, with 8 bases lining up with TRBD2. The V and J ends lost 4 bases and 3 bases, in that order; junction bases with no gene match: 2. CDR1 LNHDA and CDR2 SQIVND come from the germline V gene (reference sequence). The CDR3 totals 13 residues. The CDR3: CASSTSGSYEQYF. Here the CDR3 DNA reads TGTGCCAGTAGTACCAGCGGGAGCTACGAGCAGTACTTC. Full variable domain (rest looked up from reference TRBV19 and TRBJ2-7): DGGITQSPKYLFRKEGQNVTLSCEQNLNHDAMYWYRQDPGQGLRLIYYSQIVNDFQKGDIAEGYSVSREKKESFPLTVTSAQKNPTAFYLCASSTSGSYEQYFGPGTRLTVT.

The V gene is TRBV5-5, the J gene TRBJ1-1; D is unresolved. This CDR3 spans 13 amino acids. Trimming took 4 bases from V and 5 from J, leaving 12 bases between them. CDR1 is SGHKS and CDR2 is YYEKEE in the germline V gene (reference sequence). Written as DNA, the CDR3 is TGTGCCAGCAGCATCGGGGTGGGGACTGAAGCTTTCTTT. This gives the protein CASSIGVGTEAFF. Full variable domain (rest looked up from reference TRBV5-5 and TRBJ1-1): DAGVTQSPTHLIKTRGQQVTLRCSPISGHKSVSWYQQVLGQGPQFIFQYYEKEERGRGNFPDRFSARQFPNYSSELNVNALLLGDSALYLCASSIGVGTEAFFGQGTRLTVV.

The rearrangement uses TRBV7-9 and TRBJ1-4, with D unresolved. The CDR3 is 15 residues long. The V and J ends lost 4 bases and 6 bases respectively, with 15 bases between them. Per germline, CDR1 SEHNR and CDR2 FQNEAQ (reference sequence). DNA for the CDR3: TGTGCCAGCAGCTCTTCGACCCGGGAGGATGAAAAACTGTTTTTT. Translation gives CASSSSTREDEKLFF. The entire variable domain, with the rest obtained from reference TRBV7-9 and TRBJ1-4, is as follows: DTGVSQNPRHKITKRGQNVTFRCDPISEHNRLYWYRQTLGQGPEFLTYFQNEAQLEKSRLLSDRFSAERPKGSFSTLEIQRTEQGDSAMYLCASSSSTREDEKLFFGSGTQLSVL.

Only a few counts were recorded for this clone. The rearrangement links TRBV6-1 to TRBJ2-7, with a tentative D call TRBD1 (6 bases). The V gene's germline CDR1 is MNHNS and CDR2 SASEGT. Deletions cut 6 bases from V and 1 base from J, with 10 bases between. The CDR3 runs to 13 residues. Here the CDR3 DNA reads TGTGCCAGCAGCAGGGGATCGTCCTACGAGCAGTACTTC. This encodes CASSRGSSYEQYF.

This chain joins TRBV4-1 and TRBJ2-3, with D perhaps TRBD2 (6 bases). The V end was cut by 4 bases, the J end by 0 bases, with 11 bases between. Germline-derived CDR1 and CDR2 are MGHRA and YSYEKL. The CDR3 sequence is 15 residues long. CDR3: CASSRAAGSTDTQYF. DNA for the CDR3: TGCGCCAGCAGCCGCGCAGCGGGTAGCACAGATACGCAGTATTTT.